The clone carrying this T cell receptor beta chain turned up a few times. What it recognizes is unknown. CDR1 is MNHEY, CDR2 SVGEGT, per germline. The CDR3 length is 17 residues. Trimming stripped 2 bases from V and 5 bases from J, with 21 bases between. The sample comes from a study of tumor-infiltrating lymphocytes in primary liver carcinoma. Background on the study: Donors underwent surgery for histopathologically diagnosed primary liver carcinoma. Measuring about 4.2 to 10 cm across, the tumors were staged as T1-T3 N0M0. There were roughly 3.65 to 7.13 million productive TCRbeta reads per sample, a yield similar across tissue types. Overall study results and limits: Researchers did not compare CD4+ and CD8+ repertoires, as samples were bulk unsorted.

Unsorted whole blood yielded blood RNA, and germline DNA was extracted as well. With approximately 470 ng total RNA as template and a constant-region primer, TCR beta cDNA was made. TCR beta libraries came from three nested multiplex PCR rounds using slightly modified ARM-PCR. PCR rounds one and two used TRBV1-TRBV30 forward primers with a C-beta reverse primer for 9 to 10 cycles each. TCRdb re-derived calls from the multiplex PCR reads in MiXCR, one entry per CDR3 protein. This table has approximately 330,000 distinct CDR3 sequences, almost 65% appearing once. The J gene is TRBJ1-2, the V gene TRBV6-2 or TRBV6-3; the D is unclear. What was sequenced was peripheral blood. The receptor was isolated from a man aged 40-49 years with primary liver carcinoma and hepatitis B virus infection. The DNA for the CDR3 is TGTGCCAGCAGTTACGAGAATTTAAAGCCTGCCCCTTATGGCTACACCTTC. Protein product: CASSYENLKPAPYGYTF.